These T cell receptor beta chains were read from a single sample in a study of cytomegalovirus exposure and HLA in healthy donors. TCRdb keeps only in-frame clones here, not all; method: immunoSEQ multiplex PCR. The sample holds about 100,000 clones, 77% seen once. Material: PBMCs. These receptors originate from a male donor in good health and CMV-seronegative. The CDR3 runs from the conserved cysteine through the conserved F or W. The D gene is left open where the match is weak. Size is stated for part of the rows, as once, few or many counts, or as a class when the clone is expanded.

CDR3aa: CASSLEGGRISGYTF
CDR3nt: TGCGCCAGCAGCTTGGAAGGGGGCCGTATAAGTGGCTACACCTTC
abundance: few
j_gene: TRBJ1-2
d_gene: TRBD1
v_gene: TRBV5-1

CDR3aa: CASSQVSRGYEQYF
CDR3nt: TGCGCCAGCAGCCAAGTTTCTCGGGGCTACGAGCAGTACTTC
abundance: .
j_gene: TRBJ2-7
d_gene: .
v_gene: TRBV4-1

CDR3aa: CASSRRVAAYITDTQYF
CDR3nt: TGTGCCAGCAGCCGCCGGGTGGCGGCTTATATCACAGATACGCAGTATTTT
abundance: .
j_gene: TRBJ2-3
d_gene: .
v_gene: TRBV7-2

CDR3aa: CASGFYLGQEGEMNTEAFF
CDR3nt: TGTGCTAGTGGGTTCTACCTGGGACAGGAGGGGGAGATGAACACTGAAGCTTTCTTT
abundance: .
j_gene: TRBJ1-1
d_gene: TRBD1
v_gene: TRBV12-5

CDR3aa: CASSDRVFGEQYF
CDR3nt: TGTGCCAGCAGTGACCGCGTATTCGGCGAGCAGTACTTC
abundance: .
j_gene: TRBJ2-7
d_gene: .
v_gene: TRBV25-1

CDR3aa: CASSLNRQAYEAFF
CDR3nt: TGTGCCAGCAGTCTTAATAGACAGGCCTATGAAGCTTTCTTT
abundance: .
j_gene: TRBJ1-1
d_gene: .
v_gene: TRBV27

CDR3aa: CASSGGPSSYNEQFF
CDR3nt: TGTGCCAGCAGCGGAGGACCGAGCTCCTACAATGAGCAGTTCTTC
abundance: .
j_gene: TRBJ2-1
d_gene: .
v_gene: TRBV2

CDR3aa: CASSPPGQGYNEQFF
CDR3nt: TGTGCCAGCAGCCCCCCGGGACAGGGCTACAATGAGCAGTTCTTC
abundance: .
j_gene: TRBJ2-1
d_gene: TRBD1
v_gene: TRBV5-4

CDR3aa: CASSVGELPYEQYF
CDR3nt: TGTGCCAGCAGCGTAGGGGAGCTACCCTACGAGCAGTACTTC
abundance: .
j_gene: TRBJ2-7
d_gene: .
v_gene: TRBV9

CDR3aa: CASSAGLAGAGAGANVLTF
CDR3nt: TGCGCCAGCAGCGCGGGTCTAGCGGGAGCGGGTGCTGGGGCCAACGTCCTGACTTTC
abundance: .
j_gene: TRBJ2-6
d_gene: TRBD2
v_gene: TRBV5-1

CDR3aa: CASSYSVLAGENEQYF
CDR3nt: TGTGCCAGCAGTTACTCGGTATTGGCGGGAGAGAACGAGCAGTACTTC
abundance: .
j_gene: TRBJ2-7
d_gene: TRBD2
v_gene: TRBV6-5

CDR3aa: CASSLVRDYHLSYEQYF
CDR3nt: TGTGCCAGCAGCTTAGTCCGGGACTACCATCTCTCCTACGAGCAGTACTTC
abundance: .
j_gene: TRBJ2-7
d_gene: TRBD2
v_gene: TRBV7-9

CDR3aa: CASSPSGQVHEQYF
CDR3nt: TGTGCCAGCTCACCATCCGGTCAGGTCCACGAGCAGTACTTC
abundance: .
j_gene: TRBJ2-7
d_gene: .
v_gene: TRBV18

CDR3aa: CASSLEGRDSNQPQHF
CDR3nt: TGTGCCAGCAGCTTAGAAGGCAGGGATTCGAATCAGCCCCAGCATTTT
abundance: .
j_gene: TRBJ1-5
d_gene: .
v_gene: TRBV7-6

CDR3aa: CASSPRQATNEKLFF
CDR3nt: TGCGCCAGCAGCCCACGACAGGCAACTAATGAAAAACTGTTTTTT
abundance: .
j_gene: TRBJ1-4
d_gene: .
v_gene: TRBV4-1

CDR3aa: CASRPQGYSGNTIYF
CDR3nt: TGTGCCAGCAGACCCCAGGGCTACTCTGGAAACACCATATATTTT
abundance: few
j_gene: TRBJ1-3
d_gene: .
v_gene: TRBV2

CDR3aa: CASTRTGATNEKLFF
CDR3nt: TGTGCCAGCACCAGGACAGGAGCAACTAATGAAAAACTGTTTTTT
abundance: .
j_gene: TRBJ1-4
d_gene: TRBD1
v_gene: TRBV11-2

CDR3aa: CASSLENRAGPYNEQFF
CDR3nt: TGTGCCAGCAGTTTAGAAAATCGAGCGGGACCCTACAATGAGCAGTTCTTC
abundance: .
j_gene: TRBJ2-1
d_gene: TRBD2
v_gene: TRBV27

CDR3aa: CASRQGCGELFF
CDR3nt: TGCGCCAGCAGACAGGGTTGTGGTGAGCTGTTTTTT
abundance: .
j_gene: TRBJ2-2
d_gene: .
v_gene: TRBV23-1

CDR3aa: CAISDPQGSGANVLTF
CDR3nt: TGTGCCATCAGTGATCCACAGGGTTCTGGGGCCAACGTCCTGACTTTC
abundance: .
j_gene: TRBJ2-6
d_gene: .
v_gene: TRBV10-3

CDR3aa: CASTPSDRVYGYTF
CDR3nt: TGTGCCAGCACCCCCTCAGACCGGGTCTATGGCTACACCTTC
abundance: .
j_gene: TRBJ1-2
d_gene: .
v_gene: TRBV6-6

CDR3aa: CASSDPGTGDYEQYF
CDR3nt: TGCGCCAGCAGTGATCCCGGGACAGGCGACTACGAGCAGTACTTC
abundance: .
j_gene: TRBJ2-7
d_gene: TRBD1
v_gene: TRBV10-1

CDR3aa: CASSLEPSGSRETQYF
CDR3nt: TGCGCCAGCAGCTTGGAACCTAGCGGGAGTAGGGAGACCCAGTACTTC
abundance: .
j_gene: TRBJ2-5
d_gene: TRBD2
v_gene: TRBV5-1

CDR3aa: CASSSGTSGRRYLYEQYF
CDR3nt: TGTGCCAGCAGCTCCGGGACTAGCGGGAGGAGGTACCTCTACGAGCAGTACTTC
abundance: .
j_gene: TRBJ2-7
d_gene: TRBD2
v_gene: TRBV13

CDR3aa: CASSATVAGTRSGNTIYF
CDR3nt: TGTGCCAGCAGCGCAACCGTCGCGGGAACCAGGTCAGGAAACACCATATATTTT
abundance: .
j_gene: TRBJ1-3
d_gene: .
v_gene: TRBV13

CDR3aa: CASSAGLPGKFEHF
CDR3nt: TGTGCCAGTAGCGCGGGTCTCCCTGGAAAGTTTGAGCATTTT
abundance: .
j_gene: TRBJ1-5
d_gene: .
v_gene: TRBV19

CDR3aa: CASSLGQGWQPQHF
CDR3nt: TGTGCCAGCAGTTTAGGGCAGGGTTGGCAGCCCCAGCATTTT
abundance: .
j_gene: TRBJ1-5
d_gene: .
v_gene: TRBV27

CDR3aa: CASSFGLAGVDTQYF
CDR3nt: TGTGCCAGCAGCTTCGGACTAGCGGGAGTCGATACGCAGTATTTT
abundance: .
j_gene: TRBJ2-3
d_gene: TRBD2
v_gene: TRBV11-3

CDR3aa: CASSGLTNRAPEAFF
CDR3nt: TGTGCCAGCAGTGGATTAACAAACAGGGCCCCTGAAGCTTTCTTT
abundance: .
j_gene: TRBJ1-1
d_gene: .
v_gene: TRBV6-1

CDR3aa: CASLPGLSSYNEQFF
CDR3nt: TGTGCCAGCCTTCCGGGACTTAGCTCCTACAATGAGCAGTTCTTC
abundance: .
j_gene: TRBJ2-1
d_gene: .
v_gene: TRBV28

CDR3aa: CASGRVSNQPQHF
CDR3nt: TGTGCCAGCGGCAGGGTTAGCAATCAGCCCCAGCATTTT
abundance: few
j_gene: TRBJ1-5
d_gene: .
v_gene: TRBV2

CDR3aa: CAWSNGEKLFF
CDR3nt: TGTGCCTGGAGTAACGGGGAAAAACTGTTTTTT
abundance: few
j_gene: TRBJ1-4
d_gene: .
v_gene: TRBV30

CDR3aa: CASSYPGTGTDTQYF
CDR3nt: TGTGCCAGCAGTTATCCCGGGACTGGCACAGATACGCAGTATTTT
abundance: few
j_gene: TRBJ2-3
d_gene: .
v_gene: TRBV6-6

CDR3aa: CASSFNPLGANVLTF
CDR3nt: TGCGCCAGCAGCTTTAATCCGTTGGGGGCCAACGTCCTGACTTTC
abundance: .
j_gene: TRBJ2-6
d_gene: .
v_gene: TRBV5-1

CDR3aa: CASSPPGPSGSTGELFF
CDR3nt: TGTGCCAGCTCACCACCGGGCCCGAGCGGGAGCACCGGGGAGCTGTTTTTT
abundance: .
j_gene: TRBJ2-2
d_gene: TRBD2
v_gene: TRBV18

CDR3aa: CASSSGTSGRGTDTQYF
CDR3nt: TGCGCCAGCAGCTCTGGGACTAGCGGGAGAGGTACAGATACGCAGTATTTT
abundance: .
j_gene: TRBJ2-3
d_gene: TRBD2
v_gene: TRBV5-1

CDR3aa: CASSHYTGELFF
CDR3nt: TGTGCCAGCAGCCATTACACCGGGGAGCTGTTTTTT
abundance: .
j_gene: TRBJ2-2
d_gene: .
v_gene: TRBV7-6

CDR3aa: CASSQGGAGGKETQYF
CDR3nt: TGCGCCAGCAGCCAAGGGGGGGCAGGGGGAAAAGAGACCCAGTACTTC
abundance: .
j_gene: TRBJ2-5
d_gene: .
v_gene: TRBV4-1

CDR3aa: CATSRERLAAYNEQFF
CDR3nt: TGTGCCACCAGCAGAGAAAGACTAGCGGCTTACAATGAGCAGTTCTTC
abundance: .
j_gene: TRBJ2-1
d_gene: TRBD2
v_gene: TRBV15

CDR3aa: CASSLATASTDTQYF
CDR3nt: TGCGCCAGCAGCTTGGCAACAGCTAGCACAGATACGCAGTATTTT
abundance: .
j_gene: TRBJ2-3
d_gene: .
v_gene: TRBV5-1

CDR3aa: CASGLVLGASGNNEQFF
CDR3nt: TGTGCTAGTGGTTTGGTACTGGGGGCTAGCGGCAACAATGAGCAGTTCTTC
abundance: .
j_gene: TRBJ2-1
d_gene: .
v_gene: TRBV12-5

CDR3aa: CAWSKGRGNSPLHF
CDR3nt: TGTGCCTGGAGTAAAGGGCGGGGAAATTCACCCCTCCACTTT
abundance: .
j_gene: TRBJ1-6
d_gene: .
v_gene: TRBV30

CDR3aa: CASSSGQKTAGYTF
CDR3nt: TGTGCCAGCAGTTCGGGACAGAAGACTGCTGGCTACACCTTC
abundance: few
j_gene: TRBJ1-2
d_gene: TRBD1
v_gene: TRBV27

CDR3aa: CASSVLNQPQHF
CDR3nt: TGTGCCAGCAGTGTTCTTAATCAGCCCCAGCATTTT
abundance: .
j_gene: TRBJ1-5
d_gene: .
v_gene: TRBV28

CDR3aa: CASSQVGGDWIKDTQYF
CDR3nt: TGTGCCAGCAGCCAAGTCGGTGGGGACTGGATCAAGGATACGCAGTATTTT
abundance: .
j_gene: TRBJ2-3
d_gene: .
v_gene: TRBV4-2

CDR3aa: CAWSPLAGYPREQYF
CDR3nt: TGTGCCTGGTCCCCCCTAGCGGGTTATCCGCGCGAGCAGTACTTC
abundance: .
j_gene: TRBJ2-7
d_gene: TRBD2
v_gene: TRBV30

CDR3aa: CASRILGQGRTEAFF
CDR3nt: TGTGCCAGCAGGATCTTAGGACAGGGGCGAACTGAAGCTTTCTTT
abundance: once
j_gene: TRBJ1-1
d_gene: TRBD1
v_gene: TRBV6-1

CDR3aa: CASSTSGGREKLFF
CDR3nt: TGTGCCAGCAGCACCTCCGGGGGTCGTGAAAAACTGTTTTTT
abundance: .
j_gene: TRBJ1-4
d_gene: .
v_gene: TRBV7-9

CDR3aa: CASSPQDRVDEQYF
CDR3nt: TGTGCCAGCAGCCCGCAGGACAGGGTTGACGAGCAGTACTTC
abundance: .
j_gene: TRBJ2-7
d_gene: TRBD1
v_gene: TRBV5-4

CDR3aa: CASSITATGVGQPQHF
CDR3nt: TGTGCCAGTAGTATCACGGCAACAGGGGTGGGACAGCCCCAGCATTTT
abundance: .
j_gene: TRBJ1-5
d_gene: TRBD1
v_gene: TRBV19

CDR3aa: CAGGVSGRSGTDTQYF
CDR3nt: TGTGCCGGAGGGGTTAGCGGGAGAAGTGGCACAGATACGCAGTATTTT
abundance: .
j_gene: TRBJ2-3
d_gene: TRBD2
v_gene: TRBV30

CDR3aa: CASSFNTGGTGELFF
CDR3nt: TGTGCCAGCAGTTTTAATACAGGGGGGACCGGGGAGCTGTTTTTT
abundance: once
j_gene: TRBJ2-2
d_gene: TRBD1
v_gene: TRBV6-5

CDR3aa: CASSESLAGIADTQYF
CDR3nt: TGCGCCAGCAGTGAGTCCCTAGCGGGAATCGCGGATACGCAGTATTTT
abundance: .
j_gene: TRBJ2-3
d_gene: TRBD2
v_gene: TRBV10-1

CDR3aa: CASSVPGHETSPLHF
CDR3nt: TGTGCCAGCAGCGTTCCGGGACACGAGACCTCACCCCTCCACTTT
abundance: .
j_gene: TRBJ1-6
d_gene: .
v_gene: TRBV5-4

CDR3aa: CASSPGLGISYEQYF
CDR3nt: TGTGCCAGCAGCCCCGGACTAGGGATATCCTACGAGCAGTACTTC
abundance: .
j_gene: TRBJ2-7
d_gene: TRBD2
v_gene: TRBV11-2

CDR3aa: CASSLGVGNVYEQYF
CDR3nt: TGCGCCAGCAGCTTGGGAGTCGGGAATGTCTACGAGCAGTACTTC
abundance: .
j_gene: TRBJ2-7
d_gene: .
v_gene: TRBV5-1

CDR3aa: CASSPGTSLYEQYF
CDR3nt: TGTGCCAGCAGCCCTGGGACTTCCCTCTACGAGCAGTACTTC
abundance: .
j_gene: TRBJ2-7
d_gene: .
v_gene: TRBV7-6

CDR3aa: CASSLALNAGGYTF
CDR3nt: TGTGCCAGCAGCTTAGCCCTCAATGCGGGCGGCTACACCTTC
abundance: .
j_gene: TRBJ1-2
d_gene: .
v_gene: TRBV7-2

CDR3aa: CASSSPKETQYF
CDR3nt: TGTGCCAGCAGTTCCCCTAAGGAGACCCAGTACTTC
abundance: once
j_gene: TRBJ2-5
d_gene: .
v_gene: TRBV5-4